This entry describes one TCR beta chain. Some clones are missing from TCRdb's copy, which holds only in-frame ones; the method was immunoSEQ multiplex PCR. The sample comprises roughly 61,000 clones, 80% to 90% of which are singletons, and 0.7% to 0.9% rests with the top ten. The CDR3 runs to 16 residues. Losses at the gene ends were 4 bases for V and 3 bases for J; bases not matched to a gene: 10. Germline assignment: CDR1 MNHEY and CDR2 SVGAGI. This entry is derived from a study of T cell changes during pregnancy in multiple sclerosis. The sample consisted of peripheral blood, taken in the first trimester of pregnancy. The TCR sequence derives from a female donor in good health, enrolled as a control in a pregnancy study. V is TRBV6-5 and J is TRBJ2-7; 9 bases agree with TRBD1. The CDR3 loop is CASSLLGLGQGYEQYF. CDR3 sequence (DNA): TGTGCCAGCAGTTTACTGGGACTGGGACAGGGCTACGAGCAGTACTTC.